A single sample gave rise to the 28 T cell receptor beta chains below, sequenced in a study of blood T cell repertoires in COVID-19. Method: immunoSEQ multiplex PCR; TCRdb's copy keeps in-frame clones and lacks some. Of about 480,000 clones listed, approximately 87% are singletons. The specimen was PBMCs or T cells enriched from blood (not recorded which). These receptors were obtained from a woman between 40 and 50 years old who had recovered from COVID-19.

V usage is TRBV4-2 and J usage is TRBJ1-3, with TRBD1 as a possible D gene (5 bases). The germline gives CDR1 LGHNA, CDR2 YNFKEQ. This CDR3 contains 14 residues. V was pared by 2 bases and J by 1 base, with 6 bases between. CDR3 sequence reads: CASSQSGSGNTIYF. CDR3 nucleotides: TGTGCCAGCAGCCAATCAGGGTCTGGAAACACCATATATTTT.

V usage is TRBV7-6 and J usage is TRBJ2-7; 10 positions agree with TRBD2. Germline V gives CDR1 SGHVS, CDR2 FNYEAQ. The ends lost 3 bases at V and 6 bases at J; junction bases unmatched: 14. The CDR3 length is 17 residues. The CDR3 DNA follows: TGTGCCAGCAGCTTTCTATGGGATAGCGGGAGGTTTAGCGAGCAGTACTTC. Amino acid sequence: CASSFLWDSGRFSEQYF. Variable domain in full (rest from reference TRBV7-6 and TRBJ2-7): GAGVSQSPRYKVTKRGQDVALRCDPISGHVSLYWYRQALGQGPEFLTYFNYEAQQDKSGLPNDRFSAERPEGSISTLTIQRTEQRDSAMYRCASSFLWDSGRFSEQYFGPGTRLTVT.

The sample holds a few counts of this clone. The V call is TRBV10-1, the J call TRBJ2-7; D is undetermined. The CDR3 has 12 amino acids. Germline CDR1 and CDR2: WNHNN and SYGVQD (reference sequence). V lost 0 bases and J 7 bases, leaving 7 bases between the germline ends. The CDR3 bases are TGCGCCAGCAGTGAGTCGGCTTTTGAGCAGTACTTC. Translation gives CASSESAFEQYF.

CDR3 in amino acids: CASSLGLAGVDTQYF. In DNA form, the CDR3 reads TGTGCCAGCAGCCTAGGACTAGCGGGAGTGGATACGCAGTATTTT. The chain uses TRBV5-5 and TRBJ2-3, with TRBD2 identical over 13 bases. Germline CDR1 SGHKS, CDR2 YYEKEE (reference sequence). CDR3 length equals 15 residues. The V and J ends lost 4 bases and 6 bases, in that order; junction bases with no gene match: 5. Complete variable domain (other parts from reference TRBV5-5 and TRBJ2-3): DAGVTQSPTHLIKTRGQQVTLRCSPISGHKSVSWYQQVLGQGPQFIFQYYEKEERGRGNFPDRFSARQFPNYSSELNVNALLLGDSALYLCASSLGLAGVDTQYFGPGTRLTVL.

The chain is built from TRBV4-3 and TRBJ2-7; D remains ambiguous. The CDR3 covers 14 residues. V dropped 0 bases and J dropped 2 bases, with 8 bases sitting between them. Germline V gene data show CDR1 as LGHNA and CDR2 as YSLEER. CDR3 sequence: CASSQDVATYEQYF. The CDR3 DNA reads TGCGCCAGCAGCCAAGATGTGGCAACCTACGAGCAGTACTTC.

The chain carries TRBV3-1 (or the pseudogene TRBV3-2) and TRBJ1-4; TRBD1 matches 9 bases. V shed 6 bases, J shed 3 bases, and the junction held 5 bases outside the gene matches. The CDR3 has 15 residues. The germline CDR1 and CDR2 sequences are LGHDT and YNNKEL (reference sequence). The CDR3 sequence is CASRGQGSANEKLFF. In DNA, the CDR3 is TGTGCCAGCAGGGGACAGGGATCGGCTAATGAAAAACTGTTTTTT.

The CDR3 is CASSPWTGPNGYEQYF. As DNA, the CDR3 is TGTGCCAGCAGCCCCTGGACAGGGCCTAATGGGTACGAGCAGTACTTC. The chain recombines TRBV7-6 with TRBJ2-7, with 8 bases identical to TRBD1. CDR3 length: 16 residues. V shed 5 bases and J 4 bases; nucleotides not matched to a gene: 13. Germline V lookup: CDR1 SGHVS, CDR2 FNYEAQ.

The chain combines TRBV5-5 with TRBJ1-3, with D hard to call. Per the germline V gene, CDR1 is SGHKS and CDR2 is YYEKEE (reference sequence). Trimming stripped 3 bases from V and 6 bases from J, with 13 bases between. The CDR3 is 14 residues long. The CDR3 nucleotides read TGTGCCAGCAGCTATCGTTGGGGAGAAAACACCATATATTTT. Its protein is CASSYRWGENTIYF.

The chain recombines TRBV3-1 (or the pseudogene TRBV3-2) with TRBJ1-3, with 8 bases lining up with TRBD1. Per the germline V gene, CDR1 is LGHDT and CDR2 is YNNKEL (reference sequence). V shed 5 bases, J shed 4 bases, and the junction held 4 bases outside the gene matches. The CDR3 is made up of 14 amino acids. The CDR3 region has the DNA TGTGCCAGCAGCTACGGACAGGGAGGAAACACCATATATTTT. Translating gives CASSYGQGGNTIYF.

V and J are TRBV7-2 and TRBJ1-1, with TRBD1 matching over 7 bases. Trimming at V came to 5 bases and at J to 4 bases, leaving 7 bases not matched to a gene. Germline-derived CDR1 and CDR2 are SGHTA and FQGNSA. The CDR3 length is 14 residues. In DNA form, the CDR3 reads TGTGCCAGCAGCCCACAGACAGGGAGCACTGAAGCTTTCTTT. This sequence encodes CASSPQTGSTEAFF.

The J gene is TRBJ1-1, the V gene TRBV6-5; D is possibly TRBD1 (5 bases). The CDR3 covers 12 residues. Germline CDR1 and CDR2: MNHEY and SVGAGI. The V and J ends lost 6 bases and 3 bases respectively, with 8 bases between them. This CDR3 is CASSPGYTEAFF. In DNA, the CDR3 is TGTGCCAGCAGCCCAGGGTACACTGAAGCTTTCTTT.

This sequence joins TRBV15 and TRBJ2-1; D perhaps matches TRBD2 (6 bases). The CDR3 runs 15 residues. Trimming pared 2 bases from V and 2 bases from J, leaving 10 bases between. The germline V gene encodes CDR1 LNHNV and CDR2 YYDKDF (reference sequence). The CDR3 sequence: CATSRQGGTYNEQFF. In nucleotides, the CDR3 is TGTGCCACCAGCAGACAGGGAGGCACCTACAATGAGCAGTTCTTC.

The chain uses TRBV7-2 and TRBJ2-7, with D uncertain. The germline CDR1 and CDR2 sequences are SGHTA and FQGNSA. The CDR3 covers 14 residues. V shed 2 bases and J shed 6 bases, with 14 bases lying between them. CDR3: CASSLRVASPEQYF. CDR3 DNA: TGTGCCAGCAGCTTAAGAGTAGCTTCTCCCGAGCAGTACTTC.

V and J are TRBV25-1 and TRBJ1-1, with D tentatively TRBD1 (5 bases). The CDR3 spans 14 residues. Per the germline V gene, CDR1 is MGHDK and CDR2 is SYGVNS. Trimming left V 1 base short and J 5 bases short, with 11 bases between. The CDR3 nucleotides read TGTGCCAGCAGTGAATGGGGGGTTAGGACTGAAGCTTTCTTT. It encodes CASSEWGVRTEAFF. Full variable domain (rest looked up from reference TRBV25-1 and TRBJ1-1): EADIYQTPRYLVIGTGKKITLECSQTMGHDKMYWYQQDPGMELHLIHYSYGVNSTEKGDLSSESTVSRIRTEHFPLTLESARPSHTSQYLCASSEWGVRTEAFFGQGTRLTVV.

The CDR3 loop reads CASSLDNQETQYF. CDR3 bases: TGCGCCAGCAGCTTGGATAACCAAGAGACCCAGTACTTC. The J gene is TRBJ2-5, the V gene TRBV5-1; D ambiguous. Germline CDR1 reads SGHRS; CDR2 reads YFSETQ. The CDR3 loop spans 13 amino acids. Trimming removed 0 bases from V and 0 bases from J, with 3 bases in between.

The V call is TRBV27, the J call TRBJ2-1; the match to TRBD2 covers 9 bases. This CDR3 spans 18 amino acids. The junction had 10 bases not matched to a gene; V was cut back by 4 bases and J by 0 bases. The germline CDR1 and CDR2 sequences are MNHEY and SMNVEV (reference sequence). CDR3 nucleotides: TGTGCCAGCAGTTCCCTGAGGGAAGCGGGAGGCTCCTACAATGAGCAGTTCTTC. Translated: CASSSLREAGGSYNEQFF.

This chain links TRBV9 with TRBJ2-2, with D tentatively TRBD2 (6 bases). The CDR3 is 16 residues long. V lost 1 base, J lost 5 bases, and 15 bases lay in between. CDR1 and CDR2 (germline): SGDLS, YYNGEE. CDR3 sequence (DNA): TGTGCCAGCAGCGTAATAGGAGGGAGAGGGACCGGGGAGCTGTTTTTT. Its protein product is CASSVIGGRGTGELFF.

The chain is built from TRBV11-2 and TRBJ2-1, with D possibly being TRBD2 (5 bases). The V gene's germline CDR1 is SGHAT and CDR2 FQNNGV. The CDR3 consists of 14 residues. V was cut by 10 bases and J by 8 bases, with 21 bases left in between. CDR3 amino acids: CATGLGGIVYEQFF. DNA for the CDR3: TGTGCCACGGGATTGGGTGGGATTGTTTATGAGCAGTTCTTC.

The CDR3 region is CASTPGLAGGTEQFF. CDR3 coding DNA: TGCGCCAGCACTCCGGGACTAGCGGGGGGAACGGAGCAGTTCTTC. J is TRBJ2-1 and V is TRBV10-1, with 15 nucleotides matching TRBD2. The V gene end was trimmed by 7 bases and the J gene end by 10 bases; junction bases not matched to a gene: 8. In germline, CDR1 is WNHNN, CDR2 SYGVQD (reference sequence). The CDR3 has 15 residues.

V is TRBV27 and J is TRBJ2-2; a weak D match, TRBD2 (5 bases). CDR3 length: 16 amino acids. Germline V gene lookup returns CDR1 MNHEY and CDR2 SMNVEV (reference sequence). Trimming cost V 3 bases and J 1 base, with 12 bases left between them. CDR3: CASSFSFSGNTGELFF. Here the CDR3 DNA reads TGTGCCAGCAGTTTCTCCTTCAGCGGGAACACCGGGGAGCTGTTTTTT.

V usage is TRBV14 and J usage is TRBJ2-7, with TRBD2 matching over 8 bases. Looked up from germline, CDR1 is SGHDN and CDR2 is FVKESK. This CDR3 is 16 amino acids long. V was clipped by 2 bases and J by 3 bases; unmatched bases: 9. CDR3 sequence reads: CASSQTSGLLVYEQYF. In DNA, the CDR3 is TGTGCCAGCAGCCAAACTAGCGGCCTCCTCGTCTACGAGCAGTACTTC.

J is TRBJ1-1 and V is TRBV7-6, with D perhaps TRBD1 (6 bases). The germline V and J ends were trimmed by 0 bases and 1 base, with 12 bases remaining between them. There are 16 residues in the CDR3. Germline V CDR1 and CDR2: SGHVS, FNYEAQ. This CDR3 reads CASSLALGGANTEAFF. In DNA form, the CDR3 reads TGTGCCAGCAGCTTAGCGCTTGGGGGGGCGAACACTGAAGCTTTCTTT.

V is TRBV5-1 and J is TRBJ2-3; 7 bases match TRBD1. Germline values: CDR1 SGHRS, CDR2 YFSETQ. The CDR3 runs to 15 residues. The V segment lost 0 bases and the J segment 4 bases; nucleotides outside the gene matches: 5. The CDR3: CASSLARQGADTQYF. For the CDR3, the DNA is TGCGCCAGCAGCTTGGCTCGACAGGGTGCAGATACGCAGTATTTT.

The V call is TRBV5-1, the J call TRBJ2-1; possible D gene TRBD1, 6 bases. The CDR3 spans 15 residues. Trimming stripped 3 bases from V and 4 bases from J, with 14 bases between. The germline V gene encodes CDR1 SGHRS and CDR2 YFSETQ. The CDR3 reads CASSSAGTTYNEQFF. The CDR3 DNA is TGCGCCAGCAGCTCAGCCGGGACAACATACAATGAGCAGTTCTTC.

The V call is TRBV5-1, the J call TRBJ2-5; D might be TRBD2 (6 bases). With 4 bases removed from V and 2 bases from J, the gap between germline ends came to 12 bases. Germline CDR1 and CDR2: SGHRS and YFSETQ. This CDR3 is 14 amino acids long. The CDR3 sequence is CASSTGLIQETQYF. The CDR3 nucleotides are TGCGCCAGCAGCACGGGACTGATACAAGAGACCCAGTACTTC.

This clone appeared a single time. This sequence joins TRBV6-5 and TRBJ1-2; D remains unclear. Germline V gene lookup returns CDR1 MNHEY and CDR2 SVGAGI. Trimming took 6 bases from V and 6 from J, leaving 11 bases between them. The CDR3 contains 12 residues. DNA for the CDR3: TGTGCCAGCAGCTCAAACGGGGATGGCTACACCTTC. Protein product: CASSSNGDGYTF.

The rearrangement uses TRBV28 and TRBJ1-2; 7 bases align to TRBD1. V lost 6 bases to trimming and J lost 11 bases; unmatched junction nucleotides: 18. This CDR3 is 15 amino acids long. Germline CDR1 MDHEN, CDR2 SYDVKM. CDR3 loop: CASRRFRQGLLGYTF. DNA of the CDR3: TGTGCCAGCAGGAGGTTTAGACAGGGTCTATTGGGATACACCTTC.

The J gene is TRBJ2-7, the V gene TRBV9; TRBD2 matches at 10 bases. The V gene's germline CDR1 is SGDLS and CDR2 YYNGEE. The V and J ends lost 3 bases and 4 bases, in that order; junction bases with no gene match: 7. This CDR3 contains 15 residues. This CDR3 is CASSAGLAEIYEQYF. The CDR3 DNA is TGTGCCAGCAGCGCAGGACTAGCGGAGATTTACGAGCAGTACTTC.